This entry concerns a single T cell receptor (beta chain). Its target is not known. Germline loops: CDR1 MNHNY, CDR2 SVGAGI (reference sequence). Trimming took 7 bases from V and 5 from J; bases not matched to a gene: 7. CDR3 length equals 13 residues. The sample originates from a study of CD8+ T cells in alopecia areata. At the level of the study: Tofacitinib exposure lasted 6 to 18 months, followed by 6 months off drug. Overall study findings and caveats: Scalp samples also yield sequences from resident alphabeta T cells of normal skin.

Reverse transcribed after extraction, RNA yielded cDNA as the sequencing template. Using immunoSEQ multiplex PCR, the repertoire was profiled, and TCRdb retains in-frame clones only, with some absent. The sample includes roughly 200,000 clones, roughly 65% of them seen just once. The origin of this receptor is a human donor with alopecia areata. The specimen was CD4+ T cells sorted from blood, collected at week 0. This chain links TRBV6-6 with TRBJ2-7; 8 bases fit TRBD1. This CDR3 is CASTSDRDHEQYF. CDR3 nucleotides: TGTGCCAGCACCTCGGACAGGGACCACGAGCAGTACTTC.